This T cell receptor beta chain was retrieved from a study of identical twins. Study outcomes and limitations: There is a chance that invariant MAIT and iNKT cells partially muddied zero-insertion analyses. Twin-shared out-of-frame alpha sequences showed excess low generation probability. A lower insertion count was a feature of abundant cord blood beta clonotypes, with no such feature in memory repertoires.

Each donor was a healthy Caucasian. TCRdb re-called the 5' RACE reads with MiXCR, one entry per CDR3 protein. The table has 250,000 to 300,000 distinct CDR3 sequences, around 8.3% seen once. Points on this clonotype: Antigen unknown.

V was pared by 0 bases and J by 0 bases, with 5 bases between. Germline loops: CDR1 SEHNR, CDR2 FQNEAQ (reference sequence). This CDR3 contains 15 residues. The same data also contributed to another study, on yellow fever vaccine responses in identical twins.

The sequenced sample was CD8+ T cells sorted from blood. V usage is TRBV7-9 and J usage is TRBJ2-2; D call uncertain. The clonotype was recovered from a woman aged 18-35 years in good health. CDR3 nucleotide sequence: TGTGCCAGCAGCTTAGCACCCACGAACACCGGGGAGCTGTTTTTT. Its translation: CASSLAPTNTGELFF.